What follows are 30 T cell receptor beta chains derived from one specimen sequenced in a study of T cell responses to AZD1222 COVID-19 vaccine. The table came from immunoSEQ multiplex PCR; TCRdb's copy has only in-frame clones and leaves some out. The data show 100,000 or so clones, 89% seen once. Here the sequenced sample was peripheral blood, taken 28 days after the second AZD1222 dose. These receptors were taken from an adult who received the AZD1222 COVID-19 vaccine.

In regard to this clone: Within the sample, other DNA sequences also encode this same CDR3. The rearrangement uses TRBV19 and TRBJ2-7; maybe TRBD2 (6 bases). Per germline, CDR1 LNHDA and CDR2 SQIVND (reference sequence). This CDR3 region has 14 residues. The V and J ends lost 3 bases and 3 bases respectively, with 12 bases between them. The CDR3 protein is CASSIGRENYEQYF. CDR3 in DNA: TGTGCCAGTAGTATCGGGCGGGAAAACTACGAGCAGTACTTC.

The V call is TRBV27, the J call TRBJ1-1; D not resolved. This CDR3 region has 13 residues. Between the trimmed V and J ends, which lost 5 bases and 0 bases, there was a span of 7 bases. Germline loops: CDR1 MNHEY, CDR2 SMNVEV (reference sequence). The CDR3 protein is CASSVLLNTEAFF. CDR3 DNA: TGTGCCAGCAGTGTCCTACTGAACACTGAAGCTTTCTTT.

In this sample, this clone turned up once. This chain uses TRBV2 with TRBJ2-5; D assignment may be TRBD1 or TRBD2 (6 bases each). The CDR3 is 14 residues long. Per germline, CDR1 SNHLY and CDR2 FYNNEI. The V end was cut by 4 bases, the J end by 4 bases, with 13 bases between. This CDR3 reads CASSGGARRETQYF. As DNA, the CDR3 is TGTGCCAGCAGTGGGGGGGCCCGGCGAGAGACCCAGTACTTC.

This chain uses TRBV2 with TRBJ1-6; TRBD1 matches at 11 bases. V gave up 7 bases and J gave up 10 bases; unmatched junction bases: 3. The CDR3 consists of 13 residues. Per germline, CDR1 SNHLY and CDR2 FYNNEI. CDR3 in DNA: TGTGCCAGCATCGGGACAGGGGGATCACCCCTCCACTTT. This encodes CASIGTGGSPLHF.

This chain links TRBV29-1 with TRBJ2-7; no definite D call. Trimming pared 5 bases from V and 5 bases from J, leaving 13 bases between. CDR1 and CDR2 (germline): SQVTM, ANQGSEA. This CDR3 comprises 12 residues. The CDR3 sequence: CSVRPGPHEQYF. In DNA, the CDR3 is TGCAGCGTTCGGCCCGGGCCCCACGAGCAGTACTTC.

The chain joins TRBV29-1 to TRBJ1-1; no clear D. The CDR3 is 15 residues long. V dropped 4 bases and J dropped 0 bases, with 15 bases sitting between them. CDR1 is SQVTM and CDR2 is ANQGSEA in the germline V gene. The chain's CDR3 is CSVAWVAGVNTEAFF. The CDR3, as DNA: TGCAGCGTTGCTTGGGTGGCAGGTGTGAACACTGAAGCTTTCTTT.

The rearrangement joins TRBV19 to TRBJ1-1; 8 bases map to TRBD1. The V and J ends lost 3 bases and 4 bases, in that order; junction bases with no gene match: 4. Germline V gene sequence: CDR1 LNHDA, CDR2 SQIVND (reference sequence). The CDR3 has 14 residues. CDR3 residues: CASSIQGAGTEAFF. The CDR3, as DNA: TGTGCCAGTAGTATCCAGGGGGCGGGCACTGAAGCTTTCTTT.

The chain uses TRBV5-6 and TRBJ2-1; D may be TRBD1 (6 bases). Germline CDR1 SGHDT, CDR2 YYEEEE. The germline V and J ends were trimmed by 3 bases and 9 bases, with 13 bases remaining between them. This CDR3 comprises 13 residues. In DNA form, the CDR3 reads TGTGCCAGCAGCTGGGTAACAGGGATTGAGCAGTTCTTC. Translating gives CASSWVTGIEQFF.

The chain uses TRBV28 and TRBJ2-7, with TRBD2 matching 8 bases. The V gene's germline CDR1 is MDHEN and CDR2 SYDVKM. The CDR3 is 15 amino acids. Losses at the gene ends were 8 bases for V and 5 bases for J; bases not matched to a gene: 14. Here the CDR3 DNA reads TGTGCCAGCTGCACGGGGAGCGGGAGAAGAAACGAGCAGTACTTC. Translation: CASCTGSGRRNEQYF.

Here the CDR3 reads CASSPPRTDTQYF. The CDR3 DNA reads as TGTGCCAGCTCACCCCCACGCACAGATACGCAGTATTTT. The chain recombines TRBV18 with TRBJ2-3; D remains ambiguous. The CDR3 runs to 13 residues. V shed 3 bases and J shed 1 base, with 5 bases lying between them. Germline V gene sequence: CDR1 KGHSH, CDR2 LQKENI. Variable domain in full (rest from reference TRBV18 and TRBJ2-3): NAGVMQNPRHLVRRRGQEARLRCSPMKGHSHVYWYRQLPEEGLKFMVYLQKENIIDESGMPKERFSAEFPKEGPSILRIQQVVRGDSAAYFCASSPPRTDTQYFGPGTRLTVL.

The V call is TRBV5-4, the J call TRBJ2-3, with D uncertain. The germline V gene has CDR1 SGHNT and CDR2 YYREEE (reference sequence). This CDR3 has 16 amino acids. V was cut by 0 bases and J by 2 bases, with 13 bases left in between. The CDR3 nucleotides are TGTGCCAGCAGCTTGGCATCTCGACGTTCCACAGATACGCAGTATTTT. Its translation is CASSLASRRSTDTQYF. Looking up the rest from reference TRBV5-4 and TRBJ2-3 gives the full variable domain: ETGVTQSPTHLIKTRGQQVTLRCSSQSGHNTVSWYQQALGQGPQFIFQYYREEENGRGNFPPRFSGLQFPNYSSELNVNALELDDSALYLCASSLASRRSTDTQYFGPGTRLTVL.

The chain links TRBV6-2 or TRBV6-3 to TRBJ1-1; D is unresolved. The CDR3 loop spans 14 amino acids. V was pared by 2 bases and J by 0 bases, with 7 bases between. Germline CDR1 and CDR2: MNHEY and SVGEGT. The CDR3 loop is CASSYNKVNTEAFF. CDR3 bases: TGTGCCAGCAGTTACAACAAAGTGAACACTGAAGCTTTCTTT.

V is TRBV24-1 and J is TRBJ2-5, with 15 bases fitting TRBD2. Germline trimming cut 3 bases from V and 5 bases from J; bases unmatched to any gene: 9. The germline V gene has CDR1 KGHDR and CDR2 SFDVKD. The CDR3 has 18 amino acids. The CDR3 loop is CATSDAGLAGGRGETQYF. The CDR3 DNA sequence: TGTGCCACCAGTGATGCGGGACTAGCGGGAGGCCGGGGGGAGACCCAGTACTTC.

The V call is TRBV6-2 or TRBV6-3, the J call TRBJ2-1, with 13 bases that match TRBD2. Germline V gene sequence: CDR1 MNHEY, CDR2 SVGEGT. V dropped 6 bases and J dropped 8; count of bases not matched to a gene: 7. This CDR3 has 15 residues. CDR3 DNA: TGTGCCAGCAGCGAGACTAGCGGGAGGCGCGATGAGCAGTTCTTC. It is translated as CASSETSGRRDEQFF.

In DNA form, the CDR3 reads TGTGCCAGCAGCTTAGGGCACCGCCCCTACGAGCAGTACTTC. Residues: CASSLGHRPYEQYF. This chain links TRBV7-2 with TRBJ2-7; D is ambiguous. The CDR3 loop spans 14 amino acids. The germline V and J ends were trimmed by 1 base and 2 bases, with 9 bases remaining between them. CDR1 and CDR2 from the germline V gene are SGHTA and FQGNSA.

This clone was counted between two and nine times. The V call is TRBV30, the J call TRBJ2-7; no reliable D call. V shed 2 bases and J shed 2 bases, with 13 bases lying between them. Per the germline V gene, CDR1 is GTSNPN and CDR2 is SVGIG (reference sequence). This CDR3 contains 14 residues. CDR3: CAWSFPRPPYEQYF. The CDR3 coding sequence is TGTGCCTGGAGTTTCCCTCGACCCCCCTACGAGCAGTACTTC.

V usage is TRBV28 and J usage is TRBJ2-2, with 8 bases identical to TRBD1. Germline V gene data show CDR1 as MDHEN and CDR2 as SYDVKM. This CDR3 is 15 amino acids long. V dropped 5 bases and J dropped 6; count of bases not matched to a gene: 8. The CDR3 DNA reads TGTGCCAGCAGTACCCGGGACAGGCCATCCGGGGAGCTGTTTTTT. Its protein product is CASSTRDRPSGELFF.

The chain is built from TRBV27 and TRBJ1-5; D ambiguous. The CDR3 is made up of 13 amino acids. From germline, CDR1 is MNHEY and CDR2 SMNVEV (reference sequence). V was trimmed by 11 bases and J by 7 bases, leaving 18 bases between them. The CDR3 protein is CASRNWTGQPQHF. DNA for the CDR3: TGTGCCTCGCGCAACTGGACTGGGCAGCCCCAGCATTTT.

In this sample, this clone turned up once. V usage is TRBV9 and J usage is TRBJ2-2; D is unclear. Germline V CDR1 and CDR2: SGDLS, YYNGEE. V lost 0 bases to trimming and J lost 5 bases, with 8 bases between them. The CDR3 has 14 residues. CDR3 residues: CASSVEAVTGELFF. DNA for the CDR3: TGTGCCAGCAGCGTAGAGGCAGTGACCGGGGAGCTGTTTTTT.

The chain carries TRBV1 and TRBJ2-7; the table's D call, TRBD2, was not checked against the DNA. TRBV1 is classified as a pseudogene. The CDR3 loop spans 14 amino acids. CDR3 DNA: TGCACCAGCAGCCCGCTAGCGGGGGGCTACGAGCAGTACTTC. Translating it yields CTSSPLAGGYEQYF.

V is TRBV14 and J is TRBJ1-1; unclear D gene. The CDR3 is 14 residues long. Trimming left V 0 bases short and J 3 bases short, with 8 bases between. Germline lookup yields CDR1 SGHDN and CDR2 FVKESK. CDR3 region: CASSQDWGYTEAFF. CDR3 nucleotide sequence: TGTGCCAGCAGCCAAGATTGGGGTTACACTGAAGCTTTCTTT.

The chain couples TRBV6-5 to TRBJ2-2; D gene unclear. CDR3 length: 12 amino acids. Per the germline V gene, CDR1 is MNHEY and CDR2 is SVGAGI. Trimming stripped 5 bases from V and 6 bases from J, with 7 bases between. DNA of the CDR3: TGTGCCAGCAGTCCATGGGCCGGGGAGCTGTTTTTT. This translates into CASSPWAGELFF.

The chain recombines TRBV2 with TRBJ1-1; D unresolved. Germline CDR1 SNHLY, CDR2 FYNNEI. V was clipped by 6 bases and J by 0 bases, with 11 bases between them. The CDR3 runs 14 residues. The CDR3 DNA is TGTGCCAGCAGGGGCGGCAGACTGAACACTGAAGCTTTCTTT. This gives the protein CASRGGRLNTEAFF.

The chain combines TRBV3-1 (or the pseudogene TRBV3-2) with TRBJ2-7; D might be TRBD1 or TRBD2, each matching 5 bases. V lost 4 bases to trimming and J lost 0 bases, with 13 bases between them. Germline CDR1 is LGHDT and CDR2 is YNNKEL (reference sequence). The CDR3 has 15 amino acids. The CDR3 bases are TGTGCCAGCAGCCCCCCCGGGACCCTCTCCTACGAGCAGTACTTC. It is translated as CASSPPGTLSYEQYF.

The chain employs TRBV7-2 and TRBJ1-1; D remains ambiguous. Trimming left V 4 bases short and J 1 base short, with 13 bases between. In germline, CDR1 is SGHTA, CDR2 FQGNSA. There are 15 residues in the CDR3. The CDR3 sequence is CASSSRHRANTEAFF. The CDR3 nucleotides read TGTGCCAGCAGCTCCCGACATAGGGCGAACACTGAAGCTTTCTTT.

For the CDR3, the DNA is TGTGCCAGCAGAATACAGACAGGGGCCGGCTACACCTTC. It yields the protein CASRIQTGAGYTF. V usage is TRBV2 and J usage is TRBJ1-2, with 8 bases lining up with TRBD1. Trimming removed 6 bases from V and 8 bases from J; junction bases left unmatched: 8. Germline V CDR1 and CDR2: SNHLY, FYNNEI. CDR3 length equals 13 residues.

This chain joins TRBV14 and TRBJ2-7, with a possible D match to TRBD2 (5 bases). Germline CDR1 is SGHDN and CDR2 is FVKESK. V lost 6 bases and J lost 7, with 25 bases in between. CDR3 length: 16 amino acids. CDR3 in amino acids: CASSSYQDWVIGEQYF. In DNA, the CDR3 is TGTGCCAGCAGTTCTTACCAGGACTGGGTCATTGGGGAGCAGTACTTC.

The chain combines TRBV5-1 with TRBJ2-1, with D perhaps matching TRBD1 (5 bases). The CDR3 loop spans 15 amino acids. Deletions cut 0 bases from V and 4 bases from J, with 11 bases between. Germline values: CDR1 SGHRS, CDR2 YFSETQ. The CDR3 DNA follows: TGCGCCAGCAGCTTGGGGTCAGGGCGGTACAATGAGCAGTTCTTC. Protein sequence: CASSLGSGRYNEQFF.

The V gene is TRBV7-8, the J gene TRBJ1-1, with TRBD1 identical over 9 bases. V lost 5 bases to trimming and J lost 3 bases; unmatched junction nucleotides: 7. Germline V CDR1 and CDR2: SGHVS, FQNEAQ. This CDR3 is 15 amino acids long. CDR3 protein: CASSRSGTGHTEAFF. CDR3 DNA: TGTGCCAGCAGCAGGTCCGGGACAGGGCACACTGAAGCTTTCTTT.

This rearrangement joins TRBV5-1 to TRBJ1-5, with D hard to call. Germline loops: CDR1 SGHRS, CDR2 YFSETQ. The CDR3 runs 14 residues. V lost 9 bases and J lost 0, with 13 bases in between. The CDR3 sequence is CATQSWDSNQPQHF. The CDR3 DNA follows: TGCGCCACCCAGTCTTGGGATAGCAATCAGCCCCAGCATTTT.